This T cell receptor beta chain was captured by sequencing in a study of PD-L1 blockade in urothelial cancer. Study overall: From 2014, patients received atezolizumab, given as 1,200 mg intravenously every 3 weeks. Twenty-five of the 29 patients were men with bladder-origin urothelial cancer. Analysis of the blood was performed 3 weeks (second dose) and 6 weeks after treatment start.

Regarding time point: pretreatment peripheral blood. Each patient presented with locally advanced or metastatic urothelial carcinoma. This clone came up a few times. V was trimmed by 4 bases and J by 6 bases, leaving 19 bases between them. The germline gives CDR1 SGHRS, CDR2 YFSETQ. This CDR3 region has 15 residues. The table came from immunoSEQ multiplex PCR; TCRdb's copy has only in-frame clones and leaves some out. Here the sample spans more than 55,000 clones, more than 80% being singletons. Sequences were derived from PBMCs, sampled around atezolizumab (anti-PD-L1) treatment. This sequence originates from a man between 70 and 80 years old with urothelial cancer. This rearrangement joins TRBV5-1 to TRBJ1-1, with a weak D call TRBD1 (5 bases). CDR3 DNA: TGCGCCAGCAGCCCCTCGGGTCAGGGTATGGCTGAAGCTTTCTTT. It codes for CASSPSGQGMAEAFF.